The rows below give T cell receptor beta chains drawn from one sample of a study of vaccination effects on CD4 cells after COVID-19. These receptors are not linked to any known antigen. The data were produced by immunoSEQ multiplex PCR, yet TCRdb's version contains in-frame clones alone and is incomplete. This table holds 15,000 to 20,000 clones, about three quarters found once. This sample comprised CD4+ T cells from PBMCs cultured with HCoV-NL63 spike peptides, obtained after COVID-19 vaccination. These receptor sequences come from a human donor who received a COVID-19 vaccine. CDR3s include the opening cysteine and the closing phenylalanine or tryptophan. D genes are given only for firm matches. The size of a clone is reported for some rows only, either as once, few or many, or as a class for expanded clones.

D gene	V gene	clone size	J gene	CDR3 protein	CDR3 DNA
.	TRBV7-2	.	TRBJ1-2	CASSLFGANYGYTF	TGTGCCAGCAGCTTGTTCGGAGCTAACTATGGCTACACCTTC
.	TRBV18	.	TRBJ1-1	CASSPQGRINTEAFF	TGTGCCAGCTCACCGCAGGGTAGAATAAACACTGAAGCTTTCTTT
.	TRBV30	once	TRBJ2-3	CAWSLATPSTDTQYF	TGTGCCTGGAGTCTAGCTACCCCAAGCACAGATACGCAGTATTTT
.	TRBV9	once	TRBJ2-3	CASSVAVSGADTQYF	TGTGCCAGCAGCGTAGCTGTGTCGGGCGCAGATACGCAGTATTTT
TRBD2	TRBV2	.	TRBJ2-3	CASSGAGGTTQYF	TGTGCCAGCAGTGGGGCGGGGGGCACTACGCAGTATTTT
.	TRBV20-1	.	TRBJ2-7	CSVEQYYEQYF	TGCAGTGTGGAACAGTACTACGAGCAGTACTTC
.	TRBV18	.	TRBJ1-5	CASSPIPINQPQHF	TGTGCCAGCTCACCAATACCGATCAATCAGCCCCAGCATTTT
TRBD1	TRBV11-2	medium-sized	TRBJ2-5	CASSFNRGQETQYF	TGTGCCAGCAGCTTCAACAGGGGGCAAGAGACCCAGTACTTC
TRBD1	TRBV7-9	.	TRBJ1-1	CASSFENRGTEAFF	TGTGCCAGCAGCTTTGAAAACAGGGGGACTGAAGCTTTCTTT
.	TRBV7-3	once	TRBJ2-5	CASSLSVGSGETQYF	TGTGCCAGCAGCTTATCAGTCGGGTCTGGGGAGACCCAGTACTTC
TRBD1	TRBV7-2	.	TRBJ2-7	CASSLITGTGQYEQYF	TGTGCCAGCAGCTTGATAACCGGGACAGGGCAGTACGAGCAGTACTTC
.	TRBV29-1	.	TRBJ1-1	CSVGGAVPHGVEAFF	TGCAGCGTTGGAGGGGCGGTCCCCCATGGGGTAGAAGCTTTCTTT
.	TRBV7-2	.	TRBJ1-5	CASSLQGSNQPQHF	TGTGCCAGCAGCTTACAGGGTAGCAATCAGCCCCAGCATTTT
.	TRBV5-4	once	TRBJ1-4	CASSLAATNEKLFF	TGTGCCAGCAGCTTGGCTGCAACTAATGAAAAACTGTTTTTT
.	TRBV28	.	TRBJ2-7	CASRGMVSYEQYF	TGTGCCAGCAGAGGGATGGTCTCCTACGAGCAGTACTTC
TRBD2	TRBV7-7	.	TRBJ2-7	CASSPTSGSNNEQYF	TGTGCTAGCAGCCCAACTAGCGGGAGTAACAACGAGCAGTACTTC
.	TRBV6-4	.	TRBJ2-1	CASRMDWQVHNEQFF	TGTGCCAGCAGGATGGACTGGCAGGTCCACAATGAGCAGTTCTTC
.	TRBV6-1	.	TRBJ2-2	CASSEGSLGLAGELFF	TGTGCCAGCAGTGAAGGCTCACTAGGGTTAGCCGGGGAGCTGTTTTTT
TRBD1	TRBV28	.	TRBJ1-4	CASSSGTGTEKLFF	TGTGCCAGCAGTTCTGGGACAGGGACGGAAAAACTGTTTTTT
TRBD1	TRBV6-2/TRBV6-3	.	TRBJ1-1	CASSYGQGGTEAFF	TGTGCCAGCAGTTATGGGCAGGGGGGCACTGAAGCTTTCTTT
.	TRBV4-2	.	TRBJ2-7	CASSSLAGYSYEQYF	TGTGCCAGCAGTAGTCTAGCAGGCTACTCCTACGAGCAGTACTTC
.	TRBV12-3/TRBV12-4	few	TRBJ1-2	CASSSPYGYTF	TGTGCCAGCAGTTCCCCCTATGGCTACACCTTC
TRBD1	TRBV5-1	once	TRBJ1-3	CASSLAGQGGNTIYF	TGCGCCAGCAGCTTGGCCGGACAGGGTGGAAACACCATATATTTT
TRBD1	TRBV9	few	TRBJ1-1	CASSDGTTGTNTEAFF	TGTGCCAGCAGCGATGGAACGACAGGGACGAACACTGAAGCTTTCTTT
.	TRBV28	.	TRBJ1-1	CASSLRRSEAFF	TGTGCCAGCAGTTTGAGGAGATCTGAAGCTTTCTTT
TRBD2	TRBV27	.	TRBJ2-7	CASSLSGLMDEQYF	TGTGCCAGCAGTCTATCGGGACTAATGGACGAGCAGTACTTC
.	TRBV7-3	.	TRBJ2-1	CASSLTGVDEQFF	TGTGCCAGCAGCTTAACAGGTGTGGATGAGCAGTTCTTC
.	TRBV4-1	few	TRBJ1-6	CASSQPGNSPLHF	TGCGCCAGCAGCCAGCCCGGTAATTCACCCCTCCACTTT
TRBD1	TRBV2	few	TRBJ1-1	CASGGTVNTEAFF	TGTGCCAGCGGAGGGACAGTGAACACTGAAGCTTTCTTT
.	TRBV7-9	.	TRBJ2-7	CASSLLGRFYEQYF	TGTGCCAGCAGCTTATTAGGGCGTTTCTACGAGCAGTACTTC
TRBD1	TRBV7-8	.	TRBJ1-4	CASSSQIQGAHLFF	TGTGCCAGCAGCTCGCAAATACAGGGGGCCCACCTGTTTTTT
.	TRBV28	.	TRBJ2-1	CASSLGGRTHEQFF	TGTGCCAGCAGTTTGGGTGGGAGGACCCATGAGCAGTTCTTC
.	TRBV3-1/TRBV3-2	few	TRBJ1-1	CASSHLGAVTEAFF	TGTGCCAGCAGCCACCTAGGGGCGGTCACTGAAGCTTTCTTT
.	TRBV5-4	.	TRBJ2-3	CASSLASRSGMGDTQYF	TGTGCCAGCAGCTTGGCCTCCAGGAGTGGTATGGGAGATACGCAGTATTTT
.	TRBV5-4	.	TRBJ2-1	CASSFVKGVGTMYNEQFF	TGTGCCAGCAGCTTCGTCAAGGGGGTTGGGACTATGTACAATGAGCAGTTCTTC
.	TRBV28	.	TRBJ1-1	CASSVGTLNTEAFF	TGTGCCAGCAGTGTCGGGACACTGAACACTGAAGCTTTCTTT
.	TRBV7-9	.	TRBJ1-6	CASSLERGLMTTSPLHF	TGTGCCAGCAGCTTAGAAAGAGGACTGATGACCACTTCACCCCTCCACTTT
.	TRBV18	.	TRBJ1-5	CASSGGENQPQHF	TGTGCCAGCTCAGGGGGCGAGAATCAGCCCCAGCATTTT